This T cell receptor (beta chain) was sequenced during a study of OX40 agonist ivuxolimab in advanced cancers. Across the study: In this cohort, patients received ivuxolimab, an agonistic anti-OX40 (CD134) antibody. Averaging 60 years in age, with a range of roughly 20 to 79, the cohort was around 85% male. Enrollees could have had prior anti-PD-1, anti-PD-L1 or anti-CTLA-4 therapy, which under 50% had received. Study conclusions and caveats: Researchers did not determine the expanded peripheral T cells' antigen specificity.

The repertoire was sequenced with immunoSEQ multiplex PCR; TCRdb's copy has only in-frame clones and lacks some. The sample lists roughly 70,000 clones, 82% seen once, with around 5.1% in the top ten. As regards this clone: Its specificity is not known.

CDR1 SGHAT and CDR2 FQNNGV come from the germline V gene. There are 14 residues in the CDR3. Trimming shortened V by 0 bases and J by 3 bases, and 9 bases separated the two germline ends. Material: CD4+ or CD8+ T cells sorted from blood, obtained in a trial of the OX40 agonist ivuxolimab. This receptor was taken from an adult with an advanced solid tumor such as melanoma, head and neck, liver or kidney cancer. The V call is TRBV11-2, the J call TRBJ2-7; weak D call: TRBD1 (5 bases). CDR3 sequence: CASSLDRGRYEQYF. The DNA for the CDR3 is TGTGCCAGCAGCTTAGATAGGGGTCGCTACGAGCAGTACTTC.